The 20 T cell receptor beta chains given below trace back to one sample, sequenced in a study of blood T cell repertoires in COVID-19. Profiled with immunoSEQ multiplex PCR; TCRdb holds only in-frame clones, not every one. The sample consists of 150,000 to 170,000 clones, around 74% of them appearing once. Sequencing input: peripheral blood. Every receptor here comes from a woman over 75 with acute or convalescent COVID-19.

This clone was picked up one time. V is TRBV5-8 and J is TRBJ1-4, with 8 bases identical to TRBD1. Trimming cost V 4 bases and J 8 bases; bases outside gene matches: 13. The germline CDR1 and CDR2 sequences are SGHTS and YDEGEE. The CDR3 totals 16 residues. The CDR3 here is CASSVKEDRGGEKLFF. The CDR3 bases are TGTGCCAGCAGCGTAAAGGAAGACAGGGGTGGAGAAAAACTGTTTTTT.

This clone has a single count. This chain links TRBV25-1 with TRBJ1-1, with TRBD1 as a possible D gene (6 bases). CDR3 length equals 15 residues. Germline assignment: CDR1 MGHDK and CDR2 SYGVNS. Between the trimmed V and J ends, which lost 2 bases and 3 bases, there was a span of 13 bases. The CDR3 loop reads CASSELGAGDTEAFF. CDR3 in DNA: TGTGCCAGCAGTGAACTGGGGGCGGGGGACACTGAAGCTTTCTTT.

The CDR3 here is CASSPNRANYGYTF. The CDR3 DNA is TGCGCCAGCAGCCCAAACAGGGCCAACTATGGCTACACCTTC. The genes are TRBV5-1 and TRBJ1-2, with D maybe TRBD1 (6 bases). Germline values: CDR1 SGHRS, CDR2 YFSETQ. V was trimmed by 4 bases and J by 2 bases, leaving 12 bases between them. The CDR3 has 14 residues.

In DNA, the CDR3 is TGTGCCAGCAGCTTAGGGGGCGGGGGACAGGTGTACACCCCAGCTTTCTTT. Translated, it gives CASSLGGGGQVYTPAFF. The rearrangement links TRBV11-2 to TRBJ1-1; TRBD1 aligns across 8 bases. The CDR3 totals 17 residues. J gave up 10 bases and V 1 base, and 17 bases lay outside the gene matches. CDR1 is SGHAT, CDR2 FQNNGV, per germline.

The CDR3 spells CSAHRGHTGELFF. The CDR3, as DNA: TGCAGCGCCCACAGGGGGCACACCGGGGAGCTGTTTTTT. The J gene is TRBJ2-2, the V gene TRBV29-1; 9 bases line up with TRBD1. There are 13 residues in the CDR3. The junction had 3 bases not matched to a gene; V was cut back by 7 bases and J by 3 bases. Germline assignment: CDR1 SQVTM and CDR2 ANQGSEA.

The CDR3 DNA sequence: TGTGCCAGTAGCCCGAAGTCCAGGGGGCTCGTGATGGGTGAAAAACTGTTTTTT. Translation gives CASSPKSRGLVMGEKLFF. The V and J genes are TRBV19 and TRBJ1-4, with 8 bases fitting TRBD1. Germline V gene sequence: CDR1 LNHDA, CDR2 SQIVND (reference sequence). Germline trimming cut 6 bases from V and 7 bases from J; bases unmatched to any gene: 19. This CDR3 spans 18 amino acids.

The chain uses TRBV4-3 and TRBJ2-3; unclear D gene. Germline assignment: CDR1 LGHNA and CDR2 YSLEER. The CDR3 extends over 14 amino acids. Trimming took 0 bases from V and 4 from J, leaving 8 bases between them. The DNA for the CDR3 is TGCGCCAGCAGCCAAGACAGCCGGGCAGATACGCAGTATTTT. It yields the protein CASSQDSRADTQYF.

V usage is TRBV11-2 and J usage is TRBJ2-4, with D perhaps matching TRBD1 (6 bases). The CDR3 consists of 14 residues. From germline, CDR1 is SGHAT and CDR2 FQNNGV. Between the trimmed V and J ends, which lost 5 bases and 5 bases, there was a span of 13 bases. The CDR3 reads CASSPRPGENIQYF. The DNA of the CDR3 is TGTGCCAGCAGCCCCAGGCCAGGGGAAAACATTCAGTACTTC.

The chain recombines TRBV7-8 with TRBJ2-7, with TRBD1 matching 7 bases. The CDR3 is made up of 18 amino acids. The germline gives CDR1 SGHVS, CDR2 FQNEAQ. V dropped 4 bases and J dropped 6; count of bases not matched to a gene: 21. CDR3 region: CASSYSPLRPGTEAEQYF. In DNA form, the CDR3 reads TGTGCCAGCAGCTATAGCCCCCTAAGACCGGGGACAGAAGCCGAGCAGTACTTC.

The V gene is TRBV2, the J gene TRBJ1-5; unclear D gene. This CDR3 contains 14 residues. The V gene lost 3 bases and the J gene lost 4 bases, with 10 bases spanning the gap. The V gene's germline CDR1 is SNHLY and CDR2 FYNNEI. This CDR3 is CASSERALNQPQHF. CDR3 nucleotide sequence: TGTGCCAGCAGTGAGAGGGCGCTTAATCAGCCCCAGCATTTT. Using reference TRBV2 and TRBJ1-5 for the parts outside the CDR3, the full variable domain is EPEVTQTPSHQVTQMGQEVILRCVPISNHLYFYWYRQILGQKVEFLVSFYNNEISEKSEIFDDQFSVERPDGSNFTLKIRSTKLEDSAMYFCASSERALNQPQHFGDGTRLSIL.

V and J are TRBV5-1 and TRBJ2-1; D perhaps matches TRBD1 (6 bases). CDR1 and CDR2 (germline): SGHRS, YFSETQ. The CDR3 runs 15 residues. The V gene lost 3 bases and the J gene lost 8 bases, with 18 bases spanning the gap. The CDR3 DNA reads TGCGCCAGCAGCTCGGGACACCCCACCGGGGATGAGCAGTTCTTC. Translating gives CASSSGHPTGDEQFF.

This chain connects TRBV7-2 to TRBJ2-7; 8 nucleotides agree with TRBD2. With 5 bases clipped from V and 7 bases from J, the junction kept 7 bases outside the gene matches. Germline values: CDR1 SGHTA, CDR2 FQGNSA. The CDR3 totals 13 residues. The CDR3 is CASSGRTSFEQYF. Here the CDR3 DNA reads TGTGCCAGCAGCGGCAGGACTAGCTTTGAGCAGTACTTC.

The chain combines TRBV4-3 with TRBJ2-7, with TRBD2 matching 8 bases. The CDR3 sequence is 18 residues long. Germline CDR1 and CDR2: LGHNA and YSLEER. V shed 0 bases and J 4 bases; nucleotides not matched to a gene: 14. CDR3 nucleotide sequence: TGCGCCAGCAGCCAAGATCCCCTGGCGGCGGGGGGTTCATACGAGCAGTACTTC. Its protein is CASSQDPLAAGGSYEQYF.

This chain links TRBV7-9 with TRBJ1-2; tentatively, D is TRBD1 (5 bases). This CDR3 has 13 residues. Germline assignment: CDR1 SEHNR and CDR2 FQNEAQ (reference sequence). V shed 5 bases and J shed 3 bases, with 10 bases lying between them. The CDR3 loop reads CASSATDHYGYTF. The DNA of the CDR3 is TGTGCCAGCAGCGCGACAGATCACTATGGCTACACCTTC.

This chain links TRBV29-1 with TRBJ1-2; D is possibly TRBD1 (5 bases). The V end lost 6 bases, the J end lost 14 bases, and 19 bases lay between the germline ends. Germline assignment: CDR1 SQVTM and CDR2 ANQGSEA. The CDR3 has 11 residues. CDR3 protein: CSVSFTGTQTF. Here the CDR3 DNA reads TGCAGCGTGTCTTTCACCGGGACTCAAACCTTC.

The J gene is TRBJ2-7, the V gene TRBV10-1; 9 nucleotides agree with TRBD1. The V and J ends lost 5 bases and 5 bases, in that order; junction bases with no gene match: 7. This CDR3 comprises 14 residues. Germline assignment: CDR1 WNHNN and CDR2 SYGVQD (reference sequence). CDR3 loop: CASSTGGEADEQYF. As DNA, the CDR3 is TGCGCCAGCAGTACAGGGGGCGAAGCTGACGAGCAGTACTTC.

The chain links TRBV10-3 to TRBJ2-5; 7 nucleotides line up with TRBD1. V was pared by 5 bases and J by 4 bases, with 4 bases of the junction left unmatched. The CDR3 totals 13 residues. Germline CDR1 reads ENHRY; CDR2 reads SYGVKD. CDR3 nucleotides: TGTGCCATCAGTTCGACAGGGCCAGAGACCCAGTACTTC. Its translation is CAISSTGPETQYF.

The CDR3 DNA reads TGTGCCAGCAGCTTAGCAGGGACTCGGGGCTATGTCTCTGAAGCTTTCTTT. Amino acid sequence: CASSLAGTRGYVSEAFF. The chain has TRBV11-2 and TRBJ1-1, with D tentatively TRBD1 (5 bases). V lost 1 base and J lost 6, with 21 bases in between. Germline V gives CDR1 SGHAT, CDR2 FQNNGV. The CDR3 contains 17 residues.

The genes are TRBV7-2 and TRBJ2-7; maybe TRBD2 (6 bases). The ends were cut back, 8 bases at V and 1 base at J, with 18 bases in the middle. The CDR3 is 15 amino acids. Germline CDR1 SGHTA, CDR2 FQGNSA. DNA for the CDR3: TGTGCCAGCCTGTCGGGTCTGGGGGGTTCCTACGAGCAGTACTTC. It yields the protein CASLSGLGGSYEQYF.

The chain is built from TRBV19 and TRBJ2-2, with D possibly TRBD2 on 6 matching bases. The CDR3 contains 14 residues. Germline V gene data show CDR1 as LNHDA and CDR2 as SQIVND (reference sequence). The V and J ends lost 3 bases and 6 bases respectively, with 11 bases between them. The CDR3 DNA follows: TGTGCCAGTAGTATGCGGGATCAGGCCGGGGAGCTGTTTTTT. It yields the protein CASSMRDQAGELFF.